This T cell receptor beta chain was observed in a study of shared clonotypes between healthy human individuals (dated by TCRdb to 2018 to 2021). About the study as a whole: The cohort included a few men and two women between 18 and 49 years of age. For each donor, three plates each were used for CD4 naive and CD4 memory, two plates were used for CD8 naive, and one plate was used for CD8 memory. The study deeply sequenced blood TCR repertoires of five healthy adults to estimate repertoire size and the extent of clonotype sharing between individuals. To increase sequencing depth and limit assay-specific biases, TCR repertoire library preparation and sequencing were carried out by different laboratories using diverse techniques. Each donor's leukapheresis produced roughly between roughly 0.85 and 9.5 billion PBMCs.

The donors were healthy, HIV-negative adults who had no recently reported acute infections or vaccinations. Every donor was a Caucasian adult living in Nashville, Tennessee, USA. CD4+ T cells were enriched by magnetic negative selection, after which naive cells were positively selected on CD45RA and the negative fraction was taken as the memory subset. Blood was obtained by leukapheresis, after which PBMCs were separated by Ficoll-Histopaque density gradient centrifugation and cryopreserved in liquid nitrogen vapor phase. Purity and quantity of every magnetically sorted T cell population were checked by analytical flow cytometry. Genomic DNA was isolated from every sorted fraction and measured by UV absorbance on a Nanodrop 2000c. Using the deep immunoSEQ assay, TCR CDR3 regions were amplified from genomic DNA by multiplex PCR. Extracted genomic DNA from each cell subset was distributed evenly across all wells of several immunoSEQ 96-well plates, and each plate was treated as a replicate. For sorted subsets, around 200 ng genomic DNA, equal to 30,000 to 35,000 T cell genomes, was loaded into each replicate PCR. Purified libraries were quantified with a Qubit 3.0 fluorometer, sized on a Bioanalyzer 2100, and re-quantified with the KAPA Library Quantification kit. Every immunoSEQ 96-well plate was sequenced on a dedicated single-read 150-cycle Illumina NextSeq 550 flow cell. For the original study's pipeline: Because the immunoSEQ output included only junctional sequences and no quality scores, the filtering could not be the same as the filtering used for full-length reads. Sequences were annotated with PyIR, a Python wrapper for IgBLAST v1.9, using IMGT germline references to assign V/J genes and CDR3. Reads with weak V/J assignments (E-value above 1e-6), missing CDR3, stop codons, out-of-frame junctions, or ambiguous translated residues were removed. V3J clonotypes were defined by identical inferred V gene, J gene, and CDR3 amino acid sequence. The percentage overlap between two repertoires was calculated by dividing the number of shared unique clonotypes by the size of the smaller repertoire. Richness of each repertoire was evaluated using RTK rarefaction, the Chao1 estimator, and Recon v2.1 estimates of unobserved clonotypes. OLGA was used to compute generation probabilities for all TCRbeta clonotypes that the gDNA method yielded from a handful of donors. This is the immuneACCESS table as TCRdb keeps it, with only in-frame sequences that have V and J called. A part of the clones is gone; compared with another copy, unresolved V genes explain less than half, and the rest is unexplained. For V, J and clone size, that table is used; D and trimming come from the DNA. Recorded for this sample are 2 million to 3 million clones; more than 90% of them occurred a single time. Clones ranked in the top ten supply under 0.15% of the sample.

The germline V gene (reference sequence) specifies GTSNPN as CDR1 and SVGIG as CDR2. The CDR3 sequence holds 14 residues, the cysteine and phenylalanine included. Only the CDR3 part of the read is kept: 42 bases, read in frame from the first base. The trim is 3 bases for V and 7 bases for J, with a gap of 16 bases between the germline ends. On the study overall, not on this receptor specifically: Higher generation probabilities were observed for clonotypes shared by all four sorted-subset donors than for non-shared clonotypes. Sampling was restricted to blood, and TCR repertoires in tissues likely differ from the TCR repertoires found in blood. Based on pairwise subsampling, the degree of clonotype sharing among donors was expected to be affected by sequencing depth. The small number of donors limited the genetic and exposure-history diversity represented. Naive subsets generally had larger estimated clonotype richness than memory subsets. Incomplete sequencing was indicated by rarefaction of sorted-subset datasets, despite the large sequencing depth. When a few donors were compared, the shared fraction of clonotypes was 5% to 6.5% for naive CD4, around 3.5% for naive CD8, 2.3% for memory CD4, and roughly 0.43% for memory CD8.

In regard to this clone: Its binding antigen is unknown. Per-base qualities were not stored, and no clone one base away is much larger.

The chain couples TRBV30 to TRBJ1-5, with a tentative D gene TRBD1 over 5 matching bases. This sequence originates from a man between 18 and 29 years old in good health. Sequenced sample: naive CD4+ T cells sorted from blood. The intended sense of this specimen's cell subset or site label: CD45RA+ positively selected. The CDR3 is CAWSPQGSGQPQHF. The sequenced DNA is TGTGCCTGGAGCCCCCAGGGATCAGGGCAGCCCCAGCATTTT.